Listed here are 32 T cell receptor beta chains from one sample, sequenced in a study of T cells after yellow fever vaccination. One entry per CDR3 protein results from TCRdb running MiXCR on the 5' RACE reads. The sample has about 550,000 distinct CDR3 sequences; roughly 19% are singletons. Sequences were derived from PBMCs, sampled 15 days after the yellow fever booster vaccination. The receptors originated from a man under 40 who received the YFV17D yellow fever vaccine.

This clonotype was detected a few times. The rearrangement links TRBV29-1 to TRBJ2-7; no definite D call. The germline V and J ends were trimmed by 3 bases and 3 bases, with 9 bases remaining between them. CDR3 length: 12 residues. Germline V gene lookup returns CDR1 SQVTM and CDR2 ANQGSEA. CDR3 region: CSVEEGYYEQYF. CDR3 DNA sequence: TGCAGCGTTGAGGAAGGCTACTACGAGCAGTACTTC.

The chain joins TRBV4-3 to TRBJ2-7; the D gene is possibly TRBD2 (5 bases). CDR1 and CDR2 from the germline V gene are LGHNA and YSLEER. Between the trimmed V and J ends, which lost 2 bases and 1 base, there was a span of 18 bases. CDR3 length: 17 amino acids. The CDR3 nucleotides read TGCGCCAGCAGCCAATTCCCCCCGGACGGGGAATCCTACGAGCAGTACTTC. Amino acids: CASSQFPPDGESYEQYF.

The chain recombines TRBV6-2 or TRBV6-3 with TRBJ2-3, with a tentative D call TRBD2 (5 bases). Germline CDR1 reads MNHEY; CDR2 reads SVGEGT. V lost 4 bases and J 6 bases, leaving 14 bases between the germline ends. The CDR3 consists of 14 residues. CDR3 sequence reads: CASSLLKSGDTQYF. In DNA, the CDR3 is TGTGCCAGCAGTTTGTTGAAGAGCGGTGATACGCAGTATTTT.

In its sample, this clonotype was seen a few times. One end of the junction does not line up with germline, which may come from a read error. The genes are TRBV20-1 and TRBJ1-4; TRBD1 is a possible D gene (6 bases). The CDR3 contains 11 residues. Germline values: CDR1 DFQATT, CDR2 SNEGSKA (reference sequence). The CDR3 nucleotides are TGCAGTGCTAGAGATTATCCAGGGGCGATTTTT. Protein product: CSARDYPGAIF.

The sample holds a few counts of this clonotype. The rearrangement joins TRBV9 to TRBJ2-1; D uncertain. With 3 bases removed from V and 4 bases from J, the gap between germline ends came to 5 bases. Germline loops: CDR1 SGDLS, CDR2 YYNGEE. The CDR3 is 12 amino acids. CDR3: CASSAVYNEQFF. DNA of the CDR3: TGTGCCAGCAGCGCGGTTTACAATGAGCAGTTCTTC.

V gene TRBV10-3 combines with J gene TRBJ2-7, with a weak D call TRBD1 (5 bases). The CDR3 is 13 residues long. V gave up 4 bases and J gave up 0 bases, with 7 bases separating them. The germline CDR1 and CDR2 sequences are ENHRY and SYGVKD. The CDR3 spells CAISGTSSYEQYF. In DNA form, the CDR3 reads TGTGCCATCAGTGGGACAAGCTCCTACGAGCAGTACTTC.

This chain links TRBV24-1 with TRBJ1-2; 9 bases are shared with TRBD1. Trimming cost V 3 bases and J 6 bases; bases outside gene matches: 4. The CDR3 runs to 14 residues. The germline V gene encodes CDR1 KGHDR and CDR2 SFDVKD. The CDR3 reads CATSDTGGADGYTF. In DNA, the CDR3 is TGTGCCACCAGTGATACAGGGGGCGCAGATGGCTACACCTTC.

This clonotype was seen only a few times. For the CDR3, the DNA is TGTGCCAGCAGTTCGTTGAGCACTGAAGCTTTCTTT. It encodes CASSSLSTEAFF. J is TRBJ1-1 and V is TRBV12-3 or TRBV12-4; D gene ambiguous. V lost 4 bases, J lost 4 bases, and 7 bases lay in between. The CDR3 contains 12 residues.

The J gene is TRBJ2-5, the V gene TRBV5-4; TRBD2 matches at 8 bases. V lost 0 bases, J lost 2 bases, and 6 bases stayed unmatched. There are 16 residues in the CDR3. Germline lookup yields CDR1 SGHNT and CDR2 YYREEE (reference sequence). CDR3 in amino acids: CASSLARGGAQETQYF. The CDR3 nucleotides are TGTGCCAGCAGCTTGGCACGGGGGGGAGCTCAAGAGACCCAGTACTTC.

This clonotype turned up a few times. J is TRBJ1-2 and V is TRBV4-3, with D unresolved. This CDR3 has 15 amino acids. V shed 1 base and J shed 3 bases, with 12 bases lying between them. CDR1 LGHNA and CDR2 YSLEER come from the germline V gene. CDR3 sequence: CASSQARYLDYGYTF. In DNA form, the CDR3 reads TGCGCCAGCAGCCAAGCCCGTTACCTAGACTATGGCTACACCTTC.

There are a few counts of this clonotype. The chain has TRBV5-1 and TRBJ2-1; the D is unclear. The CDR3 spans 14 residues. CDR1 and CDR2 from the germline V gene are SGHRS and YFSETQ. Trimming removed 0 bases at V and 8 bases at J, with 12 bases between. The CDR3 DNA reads TGCGCCAGCAGCTTGGAGGGCGCCGTCCATGAGCAGTTCTTC. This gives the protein CASSLEGAVHEQFF.

DNA of the CDR3: TGTGCCAGCAGCCTGGCGTCAGGGGAAGAGACCCAGTACTTC. As protein: CASSLASGEETQYF. The chain employs TRBV7-9 and TRBJ2-5; D may be TRBD1 (6 bases). Trimming shortened V by 5 bases and J by 3 bases, and 13 bases separated the two germline ends. CDR1 is SEHNR, CDR2 FQNEAQ, per germline (reference sequence). The CDR3 length is 14 residues.

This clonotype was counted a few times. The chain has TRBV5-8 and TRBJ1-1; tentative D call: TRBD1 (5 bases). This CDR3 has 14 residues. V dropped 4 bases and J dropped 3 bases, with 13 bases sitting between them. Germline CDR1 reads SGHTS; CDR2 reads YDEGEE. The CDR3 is CASSPGGGDTEAFF. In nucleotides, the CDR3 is TGTGCCAGCAGCCCCGGGGGGGGTGACACTGAAGCTTTCTTT.

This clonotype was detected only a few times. This CDR3 reads CSVQTGGFYEQYF. DNA of the CDR3: TGCAGCGTCCAGACAGGGGGATTCTACGAGCAGTACTTC. The chain links TRBV29-1 to TRBJ2-7; 9 nucleotides match TRBD1. With V trimmed by 6 bases and J by 3 bases, 6 bases remained unmatched. The CDR3 runs 13 residues. Germline CDR1 is SQVTM and CDR2 is ANQGSEA.

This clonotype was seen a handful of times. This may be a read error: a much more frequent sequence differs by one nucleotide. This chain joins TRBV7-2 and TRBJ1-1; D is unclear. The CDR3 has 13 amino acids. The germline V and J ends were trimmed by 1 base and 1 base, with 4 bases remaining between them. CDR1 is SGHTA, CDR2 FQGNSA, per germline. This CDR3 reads CASSLEANTEAFF. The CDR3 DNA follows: TGTGCCAGCAGCTTAGAGGCGAACACTGAAGCTTTCTTT.

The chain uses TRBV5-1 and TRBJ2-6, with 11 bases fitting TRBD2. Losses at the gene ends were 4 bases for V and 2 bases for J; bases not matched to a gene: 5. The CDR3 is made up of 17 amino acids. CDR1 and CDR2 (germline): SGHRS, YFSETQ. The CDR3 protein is CASSPTSGRTGANVLTF. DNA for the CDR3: TGCGCCAGCAGCCCCACTAGCGGGAGAACTGGGGCCAACGTCCTGACTTTC.

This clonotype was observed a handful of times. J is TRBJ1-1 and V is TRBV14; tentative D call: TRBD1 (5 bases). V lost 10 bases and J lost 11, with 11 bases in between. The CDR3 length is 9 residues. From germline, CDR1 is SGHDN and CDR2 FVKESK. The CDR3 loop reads CANSTDAFF. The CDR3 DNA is TGTGCCAACTCGACAGACGCTTTCTTT.

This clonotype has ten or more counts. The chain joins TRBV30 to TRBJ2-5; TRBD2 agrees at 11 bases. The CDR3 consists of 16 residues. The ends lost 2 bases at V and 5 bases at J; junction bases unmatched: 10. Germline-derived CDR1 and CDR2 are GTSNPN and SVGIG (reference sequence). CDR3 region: CAWSSGTSGPGETQYF. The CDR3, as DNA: TGTGCCTGGAGTTCCGGGACTAGCGGCCCGGGGGAGACCCAGTACTTC. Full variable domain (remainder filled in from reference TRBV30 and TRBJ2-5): SQTIHQWPATLVQPVGSPLSLECTVEGTSNPNLYWYRQAAGRGLQLLFYSVGIGQISSEVPQNLSASRPQDRQFILSSKKLLLSDSGFYLCAWSSGTSGPGETQYFGPGTRLLVL.

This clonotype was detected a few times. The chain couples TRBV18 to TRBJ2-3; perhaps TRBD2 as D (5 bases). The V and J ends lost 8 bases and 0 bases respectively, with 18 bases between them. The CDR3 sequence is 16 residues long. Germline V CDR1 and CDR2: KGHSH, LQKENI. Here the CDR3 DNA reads TGTGCCAGCCTTCGGGATGACGGCGGTAGCACAGATACGCAGTATTTT. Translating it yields CASLRDDGGSTDTQYF.

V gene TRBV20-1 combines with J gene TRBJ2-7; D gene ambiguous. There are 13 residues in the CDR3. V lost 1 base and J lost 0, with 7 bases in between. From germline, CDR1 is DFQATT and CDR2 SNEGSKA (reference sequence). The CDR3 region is CSARGSNSYEQYF. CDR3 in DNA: TGCAGTGCTAGAGGCTCGAACTCCTACGAGCAGTACTTC.

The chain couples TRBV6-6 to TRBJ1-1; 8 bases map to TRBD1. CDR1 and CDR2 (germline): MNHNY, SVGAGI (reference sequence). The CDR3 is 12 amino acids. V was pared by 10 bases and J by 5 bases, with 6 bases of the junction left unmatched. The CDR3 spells CAIRQGRTEAFF. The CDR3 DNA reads TGTGCCATCAGACAGGGGAGGACTGAAGCTTTCTTT.

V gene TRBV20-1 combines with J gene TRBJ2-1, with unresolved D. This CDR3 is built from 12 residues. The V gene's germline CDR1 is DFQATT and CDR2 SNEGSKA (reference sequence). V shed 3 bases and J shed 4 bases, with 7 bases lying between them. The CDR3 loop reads CSARGSYNEQFF. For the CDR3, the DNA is TGCAGTGCTAGGGGTAGTTACAATGAGCAGTTCTTC.

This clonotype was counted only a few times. The CDR3 spells CASSPGLAGGVTQYF. DNA for the CDR3: TGTGCCAGCAGCCCCGGACTAGCGGGAGGGGTTACGCAGTATTTT. The chain couples TRBV7-2 to TRBJ2-3, with 15 bases lining up with TRBD2. CDR1 and CDR2 from the germline V gene are SGHTA and FQGNSA. Trimming took 5 bases from V and 8 from J; bases not matched to a gene: 5. This CDR3 is 15 amino acids long.

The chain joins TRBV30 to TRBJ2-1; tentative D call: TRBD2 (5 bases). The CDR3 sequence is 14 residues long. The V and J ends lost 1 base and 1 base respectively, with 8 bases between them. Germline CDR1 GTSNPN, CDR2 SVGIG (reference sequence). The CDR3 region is CAWSAGDSYNEQFF. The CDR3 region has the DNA TGTGCCTGGAGTGCCGGGGATTCCTACAATGAGCAGTTCTTC.

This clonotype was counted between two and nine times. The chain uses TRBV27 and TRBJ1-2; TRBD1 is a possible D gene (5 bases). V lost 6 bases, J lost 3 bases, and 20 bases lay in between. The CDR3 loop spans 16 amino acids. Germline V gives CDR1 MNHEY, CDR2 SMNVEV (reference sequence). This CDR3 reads CASRRMGVDVHYGYTF. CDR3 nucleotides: TGTGCCAGCAGGCGAATGGGGGTTGACGTACACTATGGCTACACCTTC.

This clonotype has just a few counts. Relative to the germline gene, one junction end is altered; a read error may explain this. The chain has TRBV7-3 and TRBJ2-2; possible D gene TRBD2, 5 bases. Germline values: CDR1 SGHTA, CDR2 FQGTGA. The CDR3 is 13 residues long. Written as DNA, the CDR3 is TGTGCCAGCAGCCCGGGGAACATCGGGGAGCTGTTTTTT. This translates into CASSPGNIGELFF.

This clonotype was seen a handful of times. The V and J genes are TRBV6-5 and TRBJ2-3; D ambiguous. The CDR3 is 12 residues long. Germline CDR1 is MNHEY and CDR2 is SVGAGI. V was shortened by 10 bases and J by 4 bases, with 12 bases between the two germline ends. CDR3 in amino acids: CATRNPADTQYF. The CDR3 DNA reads TGTGCCACCCGGAACCCCGCAGATACGCAGTATTTT.

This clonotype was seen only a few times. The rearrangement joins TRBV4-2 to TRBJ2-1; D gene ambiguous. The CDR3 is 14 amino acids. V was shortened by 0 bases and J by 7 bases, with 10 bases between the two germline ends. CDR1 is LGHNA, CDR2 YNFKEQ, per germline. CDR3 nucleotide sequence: TGTGCCAGCAGCCAAGATATGAGCGTGAATGAGCAGTTCTTC. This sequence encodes CASSQDMSVNEQFF.

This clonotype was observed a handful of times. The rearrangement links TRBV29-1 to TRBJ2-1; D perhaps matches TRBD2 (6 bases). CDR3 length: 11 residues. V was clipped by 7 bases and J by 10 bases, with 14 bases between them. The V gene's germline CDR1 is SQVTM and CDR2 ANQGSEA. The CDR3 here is CSAGREEEQFF. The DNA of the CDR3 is TGCAGCGCCGGAAGGGAGGAGGAGCAGTTCTTC.

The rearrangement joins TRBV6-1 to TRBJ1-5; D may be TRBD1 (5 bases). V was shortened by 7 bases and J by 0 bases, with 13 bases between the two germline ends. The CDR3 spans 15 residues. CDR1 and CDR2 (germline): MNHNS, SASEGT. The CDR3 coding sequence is TGTGCCAGCACCGAACGGGGGAATAGCAATCAGCCCCAGCATTTT. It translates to CASTERGNSNQPQHF.

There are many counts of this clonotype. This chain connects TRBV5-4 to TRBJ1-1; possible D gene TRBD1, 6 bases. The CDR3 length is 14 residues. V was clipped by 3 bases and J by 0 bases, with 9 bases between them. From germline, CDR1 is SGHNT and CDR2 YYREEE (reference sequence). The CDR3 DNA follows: TGTGCCAGCAGCTCCAACAGGGTGAACACTGAAGCTTTCTTT. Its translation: CASSSNRVNTEAFF.

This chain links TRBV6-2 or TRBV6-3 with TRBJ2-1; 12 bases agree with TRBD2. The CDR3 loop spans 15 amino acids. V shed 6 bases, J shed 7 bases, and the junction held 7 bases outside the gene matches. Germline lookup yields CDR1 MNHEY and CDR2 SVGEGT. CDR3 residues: CASSYTSGRSNEQFF. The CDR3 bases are TGTGCCAGCAGCTACACTAGCGGGAGGTCTAATGAGCAGTTCTTC.